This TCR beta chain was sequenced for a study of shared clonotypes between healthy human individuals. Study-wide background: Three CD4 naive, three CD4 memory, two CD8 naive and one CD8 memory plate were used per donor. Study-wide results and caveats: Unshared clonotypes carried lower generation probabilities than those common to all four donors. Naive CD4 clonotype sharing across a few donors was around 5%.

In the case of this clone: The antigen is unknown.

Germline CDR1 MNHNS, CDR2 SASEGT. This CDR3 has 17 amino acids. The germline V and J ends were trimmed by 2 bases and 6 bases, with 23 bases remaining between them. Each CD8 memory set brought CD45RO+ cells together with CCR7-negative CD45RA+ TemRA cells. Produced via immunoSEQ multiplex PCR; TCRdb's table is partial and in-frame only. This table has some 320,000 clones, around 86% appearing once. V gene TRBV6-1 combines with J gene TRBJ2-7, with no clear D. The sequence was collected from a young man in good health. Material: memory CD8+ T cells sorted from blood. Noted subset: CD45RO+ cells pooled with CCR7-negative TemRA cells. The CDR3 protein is CASSEYGSYGVNIEQYF. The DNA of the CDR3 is TGTGCCAGCAGTGAATACGGTAGCTATGGCGTAAATATCGAGCAGTACTTC.